Given below is one TCR beta chain in context. The antigen this receptor binds is unknown. No base qualities exist here, and no much larger clone lies one base off it. This specimen comes from a study of tumor-infiltrating lymphocytes in oesophageal squamous cell carcinoma (dated by TCRdb to about 2016). Reading from cysteine to phenylalanine, the CDR3 counts 13 amino acids. Only the CDR3 part of the read is kept: 39 bases, read in frame from the first base. According to the germline V gene, CDR1 reads MDHEN and CDR2 reads SYDVKM. Deletion took 4 bases off V and 4 bases off J, with a span of 11 bases between the germline ends. Library construction relied on PCR. The sequencing machine was an Illumina HiSeq 2000. In-frame beta chains were kept once TCRdb had trimmed the public reads at Q25 with fastp and called clones with MiXCR. Duplicate CDR3 protein sequences are folded into a single record with the most common DNA and genes. This sample holds about 21,000 distinct CDR3 sequences; under 45% were observed only once. Of the sample, 9.5% to 13% falls within the top ten clones.

This TCR was recovered from a male donor with esophageal squamous cell carcinoma. Sequencing was performed on esophageal tumor tissue. Rearrangement joined TRBV28 to TRBJ2-7; the D gene identity is not certain. The CDR3 region: CASSSVIIYEQYF. DNA sequence: TGTGCCAGCAGTTCCGTAATTATTTACGAGCAGTACTTC.